The clone carrying this T cell receptor (beta chain) was seen once. Assay: immunoSEQ multiplex PCR; the TCRdb copy retains only in-frame clones and omits some. The data hold tens of thousands of clones, with 80% to 90% observed a single time. The source of the sample is a study of blood T cell repertoires in COVID-19. Overall study context: PBMCs, B-cell-depleted T cells, or T cells provided the cDNA or gDNA that made up the material.

In germline, CDR1 is SGHTA, CDR2 FQGNSA. The V and J ends lost 2 bases and 2 bases respectively, with 9 bases between them. The CDR3 sequence is 14 residues long. This clonotype was obtained from a woman of 80 years or more with acute or convalescent COVID-19. This rearrangement joins TRBV7-2 to TRBJ1-2; no reliable D call. The specimen sequenced was peripheral blood. The CDR3 coding sequence is TGTGCCAGCAGCTTATCAAAACAGAACTATGGCTACACCTTC. Its translation is CASSLSKQNYGYTF.